The clone carrying this T cell receptor beta chain was found a few times. Antigen specificity is unknown. These data originate in a study of cytomegalovirus exposure and HLA in healthy donors. Findings and limits, study-wide: The listing of 150 to 200 TCR beta chains classed them as cytomegalovirus-associated. High sensitivity and specificity were reportedly achieved when the classifier diagnosed cytomegalovirus status.

The primer mix had 60 Vbeta and 13 Jbeta primers. Using immunoSEQ multiplex PCR, the repertoire was profiled, and TCRdb retains in-frame clones only, with some absent. Of roughly 220,000 clones in the sample, 82% were seen once. CDR1 is WNHNN and CDR2 is SYGVQD in the germline V gene (reference sequence). The V segment lost 4 bases and the J segment 6 bases; nucleotides outside the gene matches: 9. There are 14 residues in the CDR3. The chain is built from TRBV10-1 and TRBJ2-7; 7 bases are shared with TRBD2. The specimen was PBMCs. This clonotype was sampled from a woman in her thirties or forties in good health and CMV-seronegative. Here the CDR3 DNA reads TGCGCCAGCAGTGTTGGAGCGGGATCCGTCGAGCAGTACTTC. It is translated as CASSVGAGSVEQYF.